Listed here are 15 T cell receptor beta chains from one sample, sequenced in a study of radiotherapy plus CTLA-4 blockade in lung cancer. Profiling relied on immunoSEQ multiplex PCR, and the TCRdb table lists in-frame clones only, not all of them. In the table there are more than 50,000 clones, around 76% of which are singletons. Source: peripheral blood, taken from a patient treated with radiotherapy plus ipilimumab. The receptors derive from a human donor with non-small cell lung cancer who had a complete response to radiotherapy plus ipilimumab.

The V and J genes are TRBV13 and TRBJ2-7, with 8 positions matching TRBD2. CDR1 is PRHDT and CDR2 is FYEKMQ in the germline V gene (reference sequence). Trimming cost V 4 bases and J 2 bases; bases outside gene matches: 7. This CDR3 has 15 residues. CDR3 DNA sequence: TGTGCCAGCAGCTCGGGGGGGGGTAGTACCTACGAGCAGTACTTC. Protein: CASSSGGGSTYEQYF.

The CDR3 DNA sequence: TGTGCCAGCACCTCAACTATGAATGAGCAGTTCTTC. This translates into CASTSTMNEQFF. V is TRBV6-5 and J is TRBJ2-1; D remains unclear. V was clipped by 7 bases and J by 7 bases, with 11 bases between them. CDR3 size: 12 residues. Per the germline V gene, CDR1 is MNHEY and CDR2 is SVGAGI.

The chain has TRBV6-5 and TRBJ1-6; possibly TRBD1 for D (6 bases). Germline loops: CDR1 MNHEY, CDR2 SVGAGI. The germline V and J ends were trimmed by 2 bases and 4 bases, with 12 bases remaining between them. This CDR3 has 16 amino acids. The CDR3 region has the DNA TGTGCCAGCAGTTACGGGGGCGCGAGGTATAATTCACCCCTCCACTTT. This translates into CASSYGGARYNSPLHF.

In DNA form, the CDR3 reads TGTGCCAGCAGCCCCGAGGACAGGGGCTTCCCCGAGCAGTACTTC. As protein: CASSPEDRGFPEQYF. The chain recombines TRBV7-6 with TRBJ2-7, with 9 bases identical to TRBD1. This CDR3 comprises 15 residues. Germline V CDR1 and CDR2: SGHVS, FNYEAQ. V shed 5 bases and J 6 bases; nucleotides not matched to a gene: 11.

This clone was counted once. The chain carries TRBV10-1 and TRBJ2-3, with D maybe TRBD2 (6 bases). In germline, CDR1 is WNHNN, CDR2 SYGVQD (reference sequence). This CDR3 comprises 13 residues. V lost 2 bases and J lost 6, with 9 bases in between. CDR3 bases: TGCGCCAGCAGTGAGGCGGGAACGGATACGCAGTATTTT. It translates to CASSEAGTDTQYF.

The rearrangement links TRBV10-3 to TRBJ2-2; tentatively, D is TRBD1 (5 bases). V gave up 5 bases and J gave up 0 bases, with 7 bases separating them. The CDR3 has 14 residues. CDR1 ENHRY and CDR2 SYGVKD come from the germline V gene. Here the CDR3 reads CAISTGTNTGELFF. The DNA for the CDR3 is TGTGCCATCAGTACAGGAACGAACACCGGGGAGCTGTTTTTT.

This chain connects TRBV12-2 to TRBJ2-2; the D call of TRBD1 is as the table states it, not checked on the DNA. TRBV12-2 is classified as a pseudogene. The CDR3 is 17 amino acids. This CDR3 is CASRLSLRGRSTGELFF. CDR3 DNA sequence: TGTGCAAGTCGCTTAAGTCTCAGGGGTCGGTCCACCGGGGAGCTGTTTTTT.

In DNA, the CDR3 is TGTGCCAGCAGTTACATCGGGACAGGGAGAAACACTGAAGCTTTCTTT. It codes for CASSYIGTGRNTEAFF. The J gene is TRBJ1-1, the V gene TRBV6-5; 9 bases map to TRBD1. Germline lookup yields CDR1 MNHEY and CDR2 SVGAGI. V dropped 2 bases and J dropped 2; count of bases not matched to a gene: 6. This CDR3 is built from 16 residues.

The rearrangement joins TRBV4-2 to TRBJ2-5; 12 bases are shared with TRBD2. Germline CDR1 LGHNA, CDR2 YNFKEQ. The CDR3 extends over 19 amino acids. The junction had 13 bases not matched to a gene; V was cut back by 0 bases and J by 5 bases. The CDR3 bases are TGTGCCAGCAGCCAAGAATTTGGGGCGACTAGCGGGAGTAGGGAGACCCAGTACTTC. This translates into CASSQEFGATSGSRETQYF.

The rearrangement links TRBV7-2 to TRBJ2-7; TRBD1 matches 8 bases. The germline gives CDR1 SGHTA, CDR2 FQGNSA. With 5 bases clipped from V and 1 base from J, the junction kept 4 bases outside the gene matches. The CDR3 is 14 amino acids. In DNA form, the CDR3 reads TGTGCCAGCAGCCGGGACAGGATTTCCTACGAGCAGTACTTC. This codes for CASSRDRISYEQYF.

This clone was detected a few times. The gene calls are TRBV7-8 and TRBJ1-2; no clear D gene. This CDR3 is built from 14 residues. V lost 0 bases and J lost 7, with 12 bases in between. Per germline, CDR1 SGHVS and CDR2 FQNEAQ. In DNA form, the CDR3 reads TGTGCCAGCAGCTTAGCGGCGGGGATCGCTGGCTACACCTTC. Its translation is CASSLAAGIAGYTF.

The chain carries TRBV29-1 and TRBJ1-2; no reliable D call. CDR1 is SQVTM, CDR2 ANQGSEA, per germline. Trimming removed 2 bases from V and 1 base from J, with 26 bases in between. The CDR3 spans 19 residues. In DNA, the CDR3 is TGCAGCGTTGAAAGCCCCTCCGAGGGCTTCAAACGTTTTAACTATGGCTACACCTTC. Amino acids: CSVESPSEGFKRFNYGYTF.

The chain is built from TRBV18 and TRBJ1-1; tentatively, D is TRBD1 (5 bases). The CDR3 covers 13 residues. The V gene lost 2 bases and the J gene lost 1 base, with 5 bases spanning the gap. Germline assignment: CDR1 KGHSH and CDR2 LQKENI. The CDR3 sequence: CASSPRGNTEAFF. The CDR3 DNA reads TGTGCCAGCTCACCAAGGGGGAACACTGAAGCTTTCTTT.

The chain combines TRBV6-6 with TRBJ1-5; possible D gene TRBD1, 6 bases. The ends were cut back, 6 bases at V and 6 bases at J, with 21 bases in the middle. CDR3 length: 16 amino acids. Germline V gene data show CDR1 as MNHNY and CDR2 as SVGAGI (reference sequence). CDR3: CASRLMGGRIGQPQHF. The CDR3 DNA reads TGTGCCAGCAGGCTAATGGGGGGGCGCATCGGTCAGCCCCAGCATTTT.

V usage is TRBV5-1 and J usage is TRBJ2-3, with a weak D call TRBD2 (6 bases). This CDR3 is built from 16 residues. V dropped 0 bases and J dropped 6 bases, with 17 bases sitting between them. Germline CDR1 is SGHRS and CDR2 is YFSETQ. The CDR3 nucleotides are TGCGCCAGCAGCTTGGAAGGGGCCCCAGGAGGGGATACGCAGTATTTT. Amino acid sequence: CASSLEGAPGGDTQYF.